What follows are 24 T cell receptor beta chains derived from one specimen sequenced in a study of blood T cells in healthy people across ages. A second PCR, run for about 7 to 11 cycles, used a sample-barcoded 5' primer plus a J-beta primer mix. Each CDR3 protein is one row after TCRdb ran MiXCR on the 5' RACE reads. The sample includes 750,000 to 850,000 distinct CDR3 sequences, around a quarter of them seen just once. These same records also appear under a second study, on T cells of mothers and their children.

The specimen was blood. Receptors were obtained from a boy between 5 and 17 years old in good health.

This clonotype appeared a few times. The chain joins TRBV11-2 to TRBJ1-1, with 9 bases identical to TRBD1. Germline V gives CDR1 SGHAT, CDR2 FQNNGV. The CDR3 is 17 residues long. With V trimmed by 4 bases and J by 4 bases, 13 bases remained unmatched. This CDR3 is CASSSHRGQEFATEAFF. The CDR3 DNA follows: TGTGCCAGCAGCTCGCACAGGGGGCAGGAGTTTGCCACTGAAGCTTTCTTT. Supplemented by reference TRBV11-2 and TRBJ1-1, the full variable domain reads EAGVAQSPRYKIIEKRQSVAFWCNPISGHATLYWYQQILGQGPKLLIQFQNNGVVDDSQLPKDRFSAERLKGVDSTLKIQPAKLEDSAVYLCASSSHRGQEFATEAFFGQGTRLTVV.

A few counts support this clonotype. The rearrangement uses TRBV5-1 and TRBJ2-7; a weak D match, TRBD1 (6 bases). The V end was cut by 4 bases, the J end by 5 bases, with 13 bases between. CDR3 size: 13 residues. Germline lookup yields CDR1 SGHRS and CDR2 YFSETQ. The CDR3 coding sequence is TGCGCCAGCAGCGCCGGACAGTCCCACGAGCAGTACTTC. Its translation: CASSAGQSHEQYF.

This clonotype appeared a few times. The chain couples TRBV28 to TRBJ1-3; 8 bases map to TRBD1. V dropped 6 bases and J dropped 2; count of bases not matched to a gene: 3. The length of the CDR3 is 14 residues. CDR1 MDHEN and CDR2 SYDVKM come from the germline V gene. The CDR3 loop reads CASRKTGAGNTIYF. The CDR3 DNA is TGTGCCAGCAGGAAGACAGGGGCTGGAAACACCATATATTTT.

This clonotype was found a few times. The chain employs TRBV4-3 and TRBJ1-4; D uncertain. V lost 0 bases and J 0 bases, leaving 11 bases between the germline ends. The length of the CDR3 is 17 residues. CDR1 and CDR2 from the germline V gene are LGHNA and YSLEER. This chain's CDR3 is CASSQDLVEATNEKLFF. As DNA, the CDR3 is TGCGCCAGCAGCCAAGATCTGGTAGAGGCAACTAATGAAAAACTGTTTTTT.

V gene TRBV20-1 combines with J gene TRBJ2-7; 8 bases map to TRBD2. The end of the DNA is better explained by TRBJ2-5, so the J call may be wrong. CDR3 length equals 15 residues. Looked up from germline, CDR1 is DFQATT and CDR2 is SNEGSKA (reference sequence). DNA for the CDR3: TGCAGTCCTTGGGGCGCGGGAGGAAGACAAGAGACCCAGTACTTC. This encodes CSPWGAGGRQETQYF.

The V gene is TRBV4-1, the J gene TRBJ1-4; no clear D. This CDR3 has 15 residues. Trimming shortened V by 5 bases and J by 1 base, and 11 bases separated the two germline ends. CDR1 MGHRA and CDR2 YSYEKL come from the germline V gene. This CDR3 is CASSTRTVTNEKLFF. Written as DNA, the CDR3 is TGCGCCAGCAGCACTCGGACCGTAACTAATGAAAAACTGTTTTTT.

This chain connects TRBV29-1 to TRBJ2-5, with a possible D match to TRBD1 (5 bases). The germline CDR1 and CDR2 sequences are SQVTM and ANQGSEA. Trimming cost V 6 bases and J 1 base, with 12 bases left between them. CDR3 length equals 13 residues. The CDR3 is CSVDDSSQETQYF. The CDR3 DNA reads TGCAGCGTGGATGACAGCTCCCAAGAGACCCAGTACTTC. The full variable domain, completed using reference TRBV29-1 and TRBJ2-5, is SAVISQKPSRDICQRGTSLTIQCQVDSQVTMMFWYRQQPGQSLTLIATANQGSEATYESGFVIDKFPISRPNLTFSTLTVSNMSPEDSSIYLCSVDDSSQETQYFGPGTRLLVL.

The J gene is TRBJ2-1, the V gene TRBV18, with 7 bases aligning to TRBD2. Germline V CDR1 and CDR2: KGHSH, LQKENI. The V and J ends lost 3 bases and 2 bases, in that order; junction bases with no gene match: 7. This CDR3 is 16 amino acids long. CDR3 bases: TGTGCCAGCTCACCCTACAGCGGGAAAACCTACAATGAGCAGTTCTTC. Its protein is CASSPYSGKTYNEQFF.

This chain links TRBV4-3 with TRBJ1-1; possible D gene TRBD1, 6 bases. With 4 bases removed from V and 3 bases from J, the gap between germline ends came to 12 bases. Germline V gene data show CDR1 as LGHNA and CDR2 as YSLEER. The CDR3 totals 14 residues. CDR3 DNA sequence: TGCGCCAGCAGCCCCAAGACAGGCGACACTGAAGCTTTCTTT. It specifies CASSPKTGDTEAFF.

This clonotype was seen a few times. The gene calls are TRBV29-1 and TRBJ1-3; D ambiguous. The CDR3 totals 17 residues. V was clipped by 0 bases and J by 2 bases, with 17 bases between them. CDR1 is SQVTM, CDR2 ANQGSEA, per germline. Here the CDR3 DNA reads TGCAGCGTTGAAGATTTGTCAGGAACTGAACCTGGAAACACCATATATTTT. As protein: CSVEDLSGTEPGNTIYF. The variable domain in full, completed from reference TRBV29-1 and TRBJ1-3, reads SAVISQKPSRDICQRGTSLTIQCQVDSQVTMMFWYRQQPGQSLTLIATANQGSEATYESGFVIDKFPISRPNLTFSTLTVSNMSPEDSSIYLCSVEDLSGTEPGNTIYFGEGSWLTVV.

The rearrangement uses TRBV20-1 and TRBJ2-7; the D is unclear. The ends were cut back, 0 bases at V and 2 bases at J, with 14 bases in the middle. The CDR3 is made up of 15 amino acids. Germline CDR1 and CDR2: DFQATT and SNEGSKA (reference sequence). CDR3 loop: CSARDPQGFTYEQYF. The CDR3 DNA reads TGCAGTGCTAGAGATCCTCAAGGGTTCACCTACGAGCAGTACTTC.

This clonotype was observed a few times. The chain carries TRBV18 and TRBJ2-7; D uncertain. Per germline, CDR1 KGHSH and CDR2 LQKENI. The CDR3 covers 13 residues. Trimming took off 4 bases at V and 2 bases at J, with 9 bases between the two ends. CDR3 residues: CASSQGRTYEQYF. DNA for the CDR3: TGTGCCAGCTCACAGGGAAGGACCTACGAGCAGTACTTC. Complete variable domain (other parts from reference TRBV18 and TRBJ2-7): NAGVMQNPRHLVRRRGQEARLRCSPMKGHSHVYWYRQLPEEGLKFMVYLQKENIIDESGMPKERFSAEFPKEGPSILRIQQVVRGDSAAYFCASSQGRTYEQYFGPGTRLTVT.

The chain has TRBV12-3 or TRBV12-4 and TRBJ2-1; D might be TRBD2 (6 bases). The CDR3 runs 16 residues. V gave up 5 bases and J gave up 2 bases, with 16 bases separating them. This CDR3 is CASSPGLNPTYNEQFF. The CDR3 DNA follows: TGTGCCAGCAGTCCCGGACTAAACCCCACCTACAATGAGCAGTTCTTC.

This clonotype has a handful of counts. The chain recombines TRBV5-8 with TRBJ2-7, with TRBD2 as a possible D gene (6 bases). The assigned J gene may be wrong: the sequence end matches TRBJ2-5 better. This CDR3 is 14 amino acids long. The germline V gene has CDR1 SGHTS and CDR2 YDEGEE. The CDR3 loop reads CASSWGLVEETQYF. The CDR3 coding sequence is TGTGCCAGCAGCTGGGGACTCGTGGAAGAGACCCAGTACTTC.

This clonotype has only a few counts. V usage is TRBV28 and J usage is TRBJ2-5; D assignment may be TRBD1 or TRBD2 (5 bases each). This CDR3 region has 14 residues. The V gene's germline CDR1 is MDHEN and CDR2 SYDVKM. Trimming pared 9 bases from V and 0 bases from J, leaving 14 bases between. The CDR3 nucleotides are TGTGCCAGTCAAGTCGAGGGACACCAAGAGACCCAGTACTTC. This gives the protein CASQVEGHQETQYF.

The V and J genes are TRBV6-1 and TRBJ1-1, with unresolved D. The germline CDR1 and CDR2 sequences are MNHNS and SASEGT. This CDR3 is 12 amino acids long. V dropped 4 bases and J dropped 8 bases, with 11 bases sitting between them. The CDR3 is CASSGVKREAFF. The DNA of the CDR3 is TGTGCCAGCAGTGGCGTAAAAAGAGAAGCTTTCTTT.

In this sample, this clonotype turned up a few times. The CDR3 sequence is CASSNRDRVRRQFF. Here the CDR3 DNA reads TGTGCCAGCAGTAACCGGGACAGGGTGCGTCGGCAGTTCTTC. The rearrangement links TRBV27 to TRBJ2-1; 9 nucleotides align to TRBD1. This CDR3 has 14 amino acids. Germline CDR1 reads MNHEY; CDR2 reads SMNVEV (reference sequence). Germline trimming cut 5 bases from V and 12 bases from J; bases unmatched to any gene: 11.

The V gene is TRBV29-1, the J gene TRBJ2-5, with TRBD2 identical over 10 bases. Germline V gene data show CDR1 as SQVTM and CDR2 as ANQGSEA. J gave up 1 base and V 4 bases, and 9 bases lay outside the gene matches. This CDR3 comprises 16 residues. This CDR3 is CSVVGFSGGLQETQYF. The CDR3 DNA follows: TGCAGCGTTGTAGGTTTTAGCGGGGGGCTCCAAGAGACCCAGTACTTC.

The V and J genes are TRBV6-1 and TRBJ2-1; 7 positions match TRBD1. Losses at the gene ends were 6 bases for V and 2 bases for J; bases not matched to a gene: 10. The CDR3 is 16 amino acids. Germline-derived CDR1 and CDR2 are MNHNS and SASEGT. The CDR3 bases are TGTGCCAGCAGCCTGGTCCAGGGGGTACCCTACAATGAGCAGTTCTTC. Its translation is CASSLVQGVPYNEQFF.

The gene calls are TRBV9 and TRBJ1-1; D may be TRBD1 (5 bases). CDR3 length: 15 amino acids. V dropped 0 bases and J dropped 3 bases, with 12 bases sitting between them. Germline V gene sequence: CDR1 SGDLS, CDR2 YYNGEE. The CDR3 DNA is TGTGCCAGCAGCGTAGGGCCGGGGGTAGACACTGAAGCTTTCTTT. It encodes CASSVGPGVDTEAFF.

This clonotype was observed a single time. V is TRBV20-1 and J is TRBJ2-7; 9 bases are shared with TRBD1. CDR3 length equals 13 residues. Per the germline V gene, CDR1 is DFQATT and CDR2 is SNEGSKA (reference sequence). Trimming at V came to 6 bases and at J to 5 bases, leaving 8 bases not matched to a gene. DNA of the CDR3: TGCAGTGCGCGGGACAGGGCGCCGGACGAGCAGTACTTC. Translated, it gives CSARDRAPDEQYF.

The V and J genes are TRBV28 and TRBJ2-5; 11 bases fit TRBD2. Judging by the DNA end, TRBJ2-1 fits better; the J call may be wrong. Per germline, CDR1 MDHEN and CDR2 SYDVKM. This CDR3 is 19 amino acids long. In DNA, the CDR3 is TGTGCCAGCAGTCCCCGTAGAGTTCTGACTAGCGGGGCCGTCAATGAGCAGTTCTTC. As protein: CASSPRRVLTSGAVNEQFF.

The sample holds a few counts of this clonotype. The gene calls are TRBV21-1 and TRBJ2-1; the DNA was not used to check the table's D call, TRBD1. The J call may be incorrect, as the DNA end agrees better with TRBJ2-5. TRBV21-1 is a pseudogene locus. This CDR3 is built from 13 residues. CDR3 coding DNA: TGTGCCAGCAGCGGACGGGGATATGGGACCCAGTACTTC. Its protein is CASSGRGYGTQYF.

The V and J genes are TRBV12-3 or TRBV12-4 and TRBJ2-3, with D perhaps matching TRBD2 (6 bases). This CDR3 contains 12 residues. The V end lost 4 bases, the J end lost 10 bases, and 12 bases lay between the germline ends. The CDR3 DNA sequence: TGTGCCAGCAGTTCGGGAGCCGATGCGCAGTATTTT. This gives the protein CASSSGADAQYF.